One sample yielded the 30 T cell receptor beta chains listed below, sequenced in a study of graft-versus-host responses after intestinal transplantation. The protocol was immunoSEQ multiplex PCR, while the TCRdb copy is restricted to in-frame clones and leaves out a portion. The table includes thousands of clones, 25% to 40% detected once. Irradiated, violet-dye-labeled stimulators (around 200,000) were plated alongside around 200,000 CFSE-labeled responders. The specimen comprised alloreactive CD8+ T cells from a mixed lymphocyte reaction culture, sampled before transplantation. The subset: CFSE-low proliferating T cells sorted from roughly 6-day pre-transplant mixed lymphocyte reaction (GvH or HvG direction). These receptor sequences come from a human patient who was an organ donor for intestinal transplantation.

This chain connects TRBV29-1 to TRBJ2-5, with TRBD2 as a possible D gene (5 bases). The CDR3 is made up of 10 amino acids. Trimming removed 4 bases at V and 5 bases at J, with 5 bases between. Germline CDR1 SQVTM, CDR2 ANQGSEA. As DNA, the CDR3 is TGCAGCGTTGGGAGGGAGACCCAGTACTTC. Translating it yields CSVGRETQYF. The full variable domain, completed using reference TRBV29-1 and TRBJ2-5, is SAVISQKPSRDICQRGTSLTIQCQVDSQVTMMFWYRQQPGQSLTLIATANQGSEATYESGFVIDKFPISRPNLTFSTLTVSNMSPEDSSIYLCSVGRETQYFGPGTRLLVL.

The chain has TRBV19 and TRBJ2-7, with D possibly TRBD2 on 7 matching bases. The CDR3 is made up of 15 amino acids. Trimming shortened V by 5 bases and J by 7 bases, and 21 bases separated the two germline ends. Germline loops: CDR1 LNHDA, CDR2 SQIVND (reference sequence). CDR3 sequence (DNA): TGTGCCAGTAGTTTGGCGGGGGCCCCCTTCGGGGAGCAGTACTTC. Translating it yields CASSLAGAPFGEQYF. Full variable domain (remainder filled in from reference TRBV19 and TRBJ2-7): DGGITQSPKYLFRKEGQNVTLSCEQNLNHDAMYWYRQDPGQGLRLIYYSQIVNDFQKGDIAEGYSVSREKKESFPLTVTSAQKNPTAFYLCASSLAGAPFGEQYFGPGTRLTVT.

The chain carries TRBV6-6 and TRBJ2-1; a possible D gene is TRBD2 (5 bases). The CDR3 has 12 amino acids. The ends were cut back, 2 bases at V and 9 bases at J, with 8 bases in the middle. Per germline, CDR1 MNHNY and CDR2 SVGAGI (reference sequence). Written as DNA, the CDR3 is TGTGCCAGCAGTTACGAGGGCGCTGAGCAGTTCTTC. Residues: CASSYEGAEQFF.

This chain uses TRBV7-8 with TRBJ2-6; 7 bases are a match to TRBD1. This CDR3 has 17 residues. With 6 bases clipped from V and 0 bases from J, the junction kept 8 bases outside the gene matches. Germline V gene data show CDR1 as SGHVS and CDR2 as FQNEAQ. The CDR3 DNA sequence: TGTGCCAGCAGTTCCGACAGGGTTCTCTCTGGGGCCAACGTCCTGACTTTC. It encodes CASSSDRVLSGANVLTF.

The V gene is TRBV27, the J gene TRBJ2-7, with 7 bases aligning to TRBD1. Losses at the gene ends were 5 bases for V and 3 bases for J; bases not matched to a gene: 4. Germline V CDR1 and CDR2: MNHEY, SMNVEV (reference sequence). The length of the CDR3 is 13 residues. The CDR3 loop is CASSNRGIYEQYF. CDR3 in DNA: TGTGCCAGCAGTAACAGGGGAATCTACGAGCAGTACTTC.

This clone was recorded once. CDR3 region: CASEDRVNEKLFF. The CDR3 DNA reads TGCGCCAGTGAAGACAGGGTTAATGAAAAACTGTTTTTT. The gene calls are TRBV4-1 and TRBJ1-4; TRBD1 agrees at 7 bases. CDR1 and CDR2 from the germline V gene are MGHRA and YSYEKL. J gave up 4 bases and V 9 bases, and 5 bases lay outside the gene matches. The CDR3 runs to 13 residues.

The rearrangement joins TRBV4-2 to TRBJ2-3; D remains unclear. This CDR3 is built from 14 residues. Germline V gives CDR1 LGHNA, CDR2 YNFKEQ. Deletions cut 5 bases from V and 8 bases from J, with 17 bases between. CDR3 DNA: TGTGCCAGCAGCTACAAATTTGTATCGGGTACGCAGTATTTT. Its protein product is CASSYKFVSGTQYF.

J is TRBJ1-2 and V is TRBV13; TRBD1 matches at 7 bases. Germline CDR1 and CDR2: PRHDT and FYEKMQ (reference sequence). The junction had 12 bases not matched to a gene; V was cut back by 5 bases and J by 3 bases. This CDR3 comprises 16 residues. The CDR3 spells CASSPGATGTDYGYTF. The CDR3, as DNA: TGTGCCAGCAGCCCCGGGGCGACCGGGACAGACTATGGCTACACCTTC.

There are a few counts of this clone. The genes are TRBV2 and TRBJ2-1, with 8 bases aligning to TRBD1. CDR3 length: 14 residues. Germline V gene lookup returns CDR1 SNHLY and CDR2 FYNNEI. The V and J ends lost 6 bases and 5 bases, in that order; junction bases with no gene match: 6. The CDR3 spells CASRVDRGHNEQFF. CDR3 bases: TGTGCCAGCAGGGTTGACAGGGGCCACAATGAGCAGTTCTTC. Based on the CDR3 plus reference TRBV2 and TRBJ2-1, the full variable domain is EPEVTQTPSHQVTQMGQEVILRCVPISNHLYFYWYRQILGQKVEFLVSFYNNEISEKSEIFDDQFSVERPDGSNFTLKIRSTKLEDSAMYFCASRVDRGHNEQFFGPGTRLTVL.

The CDR3 sequence: CATSREGGTEAFF. DNA of the CDR3: TGTGCCACCAGCAGAGAGGGCGGGACTGAAGCTTTCTTT. This chain links TRBV15 with TRBJ1-1, with D hard to call. The V gene's germline CDR1 is LNHNV and CDR2 YYDKDF (reference sequence). The CDR3 has 13 amino acids. Trimming stripped 0 bases from V and 5 bases from J, with 7 bases between.

The chain has TRBV4-1 and TRBJ1-3, with D possibly being TRBD1 (6 bases). Trimming removed 1 base at V and 0 bases at J, with 7 bases between. Looked up from germline, CDR1 is MGHRA and CDR2 is YSYEKL. The CDR3 covers 15 residues. The CDR3 nucleotides read TGCGCCAGCAGCCAAGTAGGGGGCTCTGGAAACACCATATATTTT. It is translated as CASSQVGGSGNTIYF.

The chain couples TRBV28 to TRBJ1-5, with a possible D match to TRBD1 (6 bases). Germline CDR1 and CDR2: MDHEN and SYDVKM. With 7 bases removed from V and 5 bases from J, the gap between germline ends came to 18 bases. This CDR3 spans 15 amino acids. CDR3 sequence (DNA): TGTGCCAGCATCCCGGGGGGGACACCTTATCAGCCCCAGCATTTT. This codes for CASIPGGTPYQPQHF.

The genes are TRBV9 and TRBJ2-1; D is undetermined. Germline V gives CDR1 SGDLS, CDR2 YYNGEE. The CDR3 runs 13 residues. The germline V and J ends were trimmed by 4 bases and 7 bases, with 12 bases remaining between them. CDR3 sequence: CASSPPIINEQFF. CDR3 nucleotide sequence: TGTGCCAGCAGCCCTCCTATAATTAATGAGCAGTTCTTC. Using reference TRBV9 and TRBJ2-1 for the parts outside the CDR3, the full variable domain is DSGVTQTPKHLITATGQRVTLRCSPRSGDLSVYWYQQSLDQGLQFLIQYYNGEERAKGNILERFSAQQFPDLHSELNLSSLELGDSALYFCASSPPIINEQFFGPGTRLTVL.

The chain combines TRBV27 with TRBJ2-1, with 13 bases fitting TRBD2. This CDR3 comprises 18 residues. Germline lookup yields CDR1 MNHEY and CDR2 SMNVEV (reference sequence). Trimming removed 4 bases from V and 8 bases from J; junction bases left unmatched: 14. The CDR3 here is CASSSLLMTSGGPYEQFF. In nucleotides, the CDR3 is TGTGCCAGCAGTTCCCTCCTGATGACTAGCGGGGGGCCTTATGAGCAGTTCTTC.

This clone has only a few counts. V gene TRBV27 combines with J gene TRBJ2-7; tentative D call: TRBD2 (6 bases). Trimming removed 8 bases at V and 4 bases at J, with 21 bases between. Germline V lookup: CDR1 MNHEY, CDR2 SMNVEV (reference sequence). The CDR3 runs to 15 residues. CDR3 in amino acids: CASREPGLISYEQYF. In nucleotides, the CDR3 is TGTGCCAGCCGGGAACCGGGACTGATATCTTACGAGCAGTACTTC.

The rearrangement uses TRBV6-5 and TRBJ2-7; D is ambiguous. The V end was cut by 5 bases, the J end by 0 bases, with 14 bases between. Germline V gives CDR1 MNHEY, CDR2 SVGAGI. This CDR3 has 15 residues. The CDR3 spells CASSPGEAPSYEQYF. As DNA, the CDR3 is TGTGCCAGCAGTCCGGGTGAGGCTCCCTCCTACGAGCAGTACTTC.

This clone was detected a few times. The V gene is TRBV13, the J gene TRBJ2-5, with 11 positions matching TRBD2. The trim removed 3 bases at V and 4 bases at J, leaving 7 bases unmatched. The length of the CDR3 is 16 residues. Germline V gene lookup returns CDR1 PRHDT and CDR2 FYEKMQ (reference sequence). This chain's CDR3 is CASSFGTSGLRETQYF. For the CDR3, the DNA is TGTGCCAGCAGCTTCGGGACTAGCGGCCTCAGAGAGACCCAGTACTTC.

The chain recombines TRBV2 with TRBJ1-4, with 9 bases aligning to TRBD1. The CDR3 runs 18 residues. Unmatched junction bases numbered 8, after V lost 3 bases and J lost 0 bases. Germline V gene sequence: CDR1 SNHLY, CDR2 FYNNEI. The CDR3 reads CASSDPQRQGATNEKLFF. In nucleotides, the CDR3 is TGTGCCAGCAGTGATCCCCAAAGACAGGGGGCAACTAATGAAAAACTGTTTTTT.

This clone turned up a few times. The J gene is TRBJ2-7, the V gene TRBV4-3, with TRBD1 matching 7 bases. The germline V gene encodes CDR1 LGHNA and CDR2 YSLEER. This CDR3 has 12 residues. The V and J ends lost 2 bases and 10 bases, in that order; junction bases with no gene match: 5. CDR3 sequence reads: CASSQLTGDQYF. The DNA for the CDR3 is TGCGCCAGCAGCCAATTAACAGGGGATCAGTACTTC.

The gene calls are TRBV27 and TRBJ2-5; 11 bases are shared with TRBD1. The CDR3 loop spans 16 amino acids. Germline CDR1 reads MNHEY; CDR2 reads SMNVEV (reference sequence). V lost 2 bases, J lost 5 bases, and 7 bases stayed unmatched. Here the CDR3 reads CASSLTGQGAYETQYF. In DNA, the CDR3 is TGTGCCAGCAGTTTAACCGGACAGGGGGCTTATGAGACCCAGTACTTC.

This clone has only a few counts. The chain couples TRBV29-1 to TRBJ1-1; D gene unclear. The CDR3 loop spans 9 amino acids. Germline assignment: CDR1 SQVTM and CDR2 ANQGSEA. The V end was cut by 6 bases, the J end by 11 bases, with 10 bases between. The CDR3 DNA reads TGCAGCGTCGGACTGGAGGCTTTCTTT. Residues: CSVGLEAFF.

Relative to its sample, this clone is medium-sized. This rearrangement joins TRBV6-6 to TRBJ2-7; D might be TRBD2 (5 bases). CDR3 length: 14 amino acids. The V end lost 2 bases, the J end lost 2 bases, and 10 bases lay between the germline ends. Germline V gene data show CDR1 as MNHNY and CDR2 as SVGAGI (reference sequence). The chain's CDR3 is CASSYEDGTYEQYF. The CDR3, as DNA: TGTGCCAGCAGTTACGAGGACGGGACCTACGAGCAGTACTTC.

On this clone: The identical CDR3 is also encoded by other nucleotide sequences in the sample. V gene TRBV27 combines with J gene TRBJ2-7; TRBD1 might be the D (6 bases). Germline CDR1 reads MNHEY; CDR2 reads SMNVEV (reference sequence). This CDR3 region has 13 residues. V dropped 3 bases and J dropped 0 bases, with 6 bases sitting between them. Here the CDR3 reads CASSLTGSYEQYF. In DNA, the CDR3 is TGTGCCAGCAGTTTGACAGGCTCCTACGAGCAGTACTTC.

The V gene is TRBV6-6, the J gene TRBJ1-5; D gene uncertain. The CDR3 covers 15 residues. V was pared by 4 bases and J by 14 bases, with 24 bases between. Germline CDR1 MNHNY, CDR2 SVGAGI (reference sequence). CDR3 coding DNA: TGTGCCAGCAGTTCCCGGTCCGCCACGGATCCCGGGGAGCATTTT. It codes for CASSSRSATDPGEHF.

This clone was seen more than once but under ten times. V usage is TRBV5-5 and J usage is TRBJ2-7, with D uncertain. V lost 1 base, J lost 3 bases, and 5 bases lay in between. This CDR3 spans 12 amino acids. Germline CDR1 SGHKS, CDR2 YYEKEE (reference sequence). The DNA for the CDR3 is TGTGCCAGCAGCTTGCGGAGCTACGAGCAGTACTTC. This codes for CASSLRSYEQYF.

The rearrangement links TRBV5-1 to TRBJ1-1, with D possibly TRBD1 on 5 matching bases. Germline-derived CDR1 and CDR2 are SGHRS and YFSETQ. V dropped 6 bases and J dropped 9 bases, with 15 bases sitting between them. CDR3 length equals 12 residues. The CDR3: CASTYGHRKAFF. In nucleotides, the CDR3 is TGCGCCAGCACATATGGACACCGAAAAGCTTTCTTT.

There are a few counts of this clone. The chain employs TRBV18 and TRBJ1-2; no clear D gene. The germline V gene has CDR1 KGHSH and CDR2 LQKENI. V gave up 1 base and J gave up 1 base, with 13 bases separating them. This CDR3 comprises 16 residues. Written as DNA, the CDR3 is TGTGCCAGCTCACCACGCCGGAAAGGACTTAACTATGGCTACACCTTC. Protein sequence: CASSPRRKGLNYGYTF.

The chain has TRBV27 and TRBJ1-1; weak D call: TRBD1 (5 bases). The CDR3 has 14 amino acids. The V end lost 0 bases, the J end lost 7 bases, and 12 bases lay between the germline ends. Germline values: CDR1 MNHEY, CDR2 SMNVEV (reference sequence). CDR3 amino acids: CASSLSMDTFEAFF. CDR3 sequence (DNA): TGTGCCAGCAGTTTATCGATGGACACCTTTGAAGCTTTCTTT.

The chain is built from TRBV28 and TRBJ2-1, with D perhaps TRBD1 (6 bases). CDR1 is MDHEN, CDR2 SYDVKM, per germline. The V end lost 10 bases, the J end lost 0 bases, and 13 bases lay between the germline ends. The CDR3 loop spans 14 amino acids. The CDR3 DNA reads as TGTGCCAACAATACGACAGGCTCCTACAATGAGCAGTTCTTC. This encodes CANNTTGSYNEQFF.

This clone was seen a handful of times. The V and J genes are TRBV5-5 and TRBJ2-7; 11 bases map to TRBD2. This CDR3 is 14 amino acids long. Germline loops: CDR1 SGHKS, CDR2 YYEKEE (reference sequence). The V and J ends lost 5 bases and 2 bases, in that order; junction bases with no gene match: 3. In nucleotides, the CDR3 is TGTGCCAGCAGGCAGACTAGCGGGGCCTACGAGCAGTACTTC. Amino acid sequence: CASRQTSGAYEQYF.